Sequencing of this TCR beta chain was carried out in a study of beta chain features in type 1 diabetes listed by TCRdb under 2018. The study in broad terms: Mean age, gender distribution, total cell number and subset yield were not different between patients and healthy donors. A total of some 110 million sorted cells were examined across all samples, and a strong correlation was observed between cell number per subset and RNA yield. The study compared the TCRB repertoires of sorted circulating CD4+ T cell subsets in recently diagnosed type 1 diabetes patients with those in matched healthy donors. Regulatory and stem cell-like memory subsets were obtained from only 8 patients and roughly eight healthy donors, while naive and central memory subsets were obtained from all 30 or so donors.

The research as a whole found: Because cDNA was sequenced instead of genomic DNA, highly expressing activated cells could be over-represented, though the groups showed no difference in activation or CD3 levels. PCR may preferentially amplify shorter templates, but because patient and control samples were amplified and corrected together, any resulting skew would affect both groups equally. HLA sub-analyses involved small numbers of individuals, so any influence of HLA type on TCRB rearrangement remained unresolved. In all four CD4+ subsets, TCRB CDR3 length was moderately but significantly shorter in type 1 diabetes patients. Naive, central memory and regulatory TCRB repertoires appeared to be more alike among patients than among healthy donors. Patients with type 1 diabetes made fewer insertions and deleted more nucleotides at VDJ recombination sites, implying thymic rearrangement abnormalities.

In the case of this clone: Its binding antigen is unknown. There are no base qualities to consult, and no much larger clone falls within one base.

The High Capacity cDNA Reverse Transcription Kit was used to reverse transcribe all of the isolated RNA, meaning that expressed TCRB transcripts were what got sequenced. Naive, central memory and regulatory T cell samples underwent deep immunoSEQ sequencing, averaging about 3.3 million total reads per sample. Sorted cells were lysed in RLT buffer, and RNA was extracted using DNase-treated RNeasy Micro or Mini kits according to cell number. To prevent cross-contamination, every cell subset was processed on its own, while patient and healthy donor samples were processed together. The immunoSEQ multiplex PCR was used to amplify TCRB sequences from cDNA, yielding 87-bp fragments that span the CDR3 region. The amplicons were sequenced using the Illumina HiSeq platform. Per the authors' processing: PCR bias was corrected computationally using synthetic template baselines, and reads within Hamming distance 2 were collapsed, with unmergeable singletons discarded. Reads were aligned against IMGT so that V, D and J genes, CDR3 length and insertions or deletions at six rearrangement sites could be assigned. Clonotype counts were normalized to sorted cell number within each subset before computing true diversity and Gini coefficients with the tcR R package. Repertoire sharing was quantified using the overlap coefficient calculated on TCRB nucleotide sequences. As a proxy for the pre-selection repertoire, out-of-frame TCRB sequences from naive cells were analyzed. The clones in this table, taken by TCRdb from immuneACCESS, are in-frame only. Not every clone is retained; where verified, under half of the shortfall comes from an unresolved V gene, and the cause of the rest is unknown. The V and J calls and clone size come from that table; D and trimming were worked out from the DNA. The sample table records fewer than 250,000 clones; over 7.5% of these occur just once. The top ten hold about 0.03% of the sample.

Each donor gave one peripheral blood draw, averaging approximately 120 mL, which was collected into heparinised tubes. A BD FACSAria II and a panel including CD45RO, CCR7, CD25, CD127, CD95 and CD27 were used to sort naive, central memory, regulatory and stem cell-like memory CD4+ T cells. All sorted populations exceeded 95% purity. Right away, PBMCs were isolated by Lymphoprep density gradient centrifugation and were stained directly, with no culture step. Samples were stained and sorted in pairs, with one healthy donor and one patient per experiment, so that batch effects were minimized. CDR1 and CDR2, looked up from the germline V gene, are KGHSH and LQKENI. From the cysteine through the phenylalanine, the CDR3 covers 18 amino acids. Only CDR3 DNA is held: 54 bases, read in frame from base 1. Relative to germline, V is missing 6 bases and J is missing 0 bases, with 13 bases of the junction outside any gene match.

Sequencing was carried out using naive CD4+ T cells from blood. In light of the paper, this sample's cell subset or site label describes: true naive CD4+ T cells. This clonotype was sampled from a woman aged 18-29 years in good health. The chain uses TRBV18 and TRBJ1-5; 8 nucleotides in the junction match TRBD1. The CDR3: CASSPETGQDLSNQPQHF. DNA sequence: TGTGCCAGCTCGCCAGAAACGGGACAGGACCTTAGCAATCAGCCCCAGCATTTT. Supplemented by the reference TRBV18 and TRBJ1-5 proteins around the CDR3, the complete variable domain is NAGVMQNPRHLVRRRGQEARLRCSPMKGHSHVYWYRQLPEEGLKFMVYLQKENIIDESGMPKERFSAEFPKEGPSILRIQQVVRGDSAAYFCASSPETGQDLSNQPQHFGDGTRLSIL.